The source of this T cell receptor beta chain is a study of human T cells and chemical hapten exposure. Details on this clonotype: As yet, its antigen is unknown.

Study observations and caveats: Significantly greater numbers of large CDR3 similarity clusters came from expanded TCRs than from controls.

TCRdb re-called the RACE reads with MiXCR, one entry per CDR3 protein. The sample lists about 360,000 distinct CDR3 sequences, more than 4.5% occurring once. Time point indicated: patch test 1, 2 weeks after DPC sensitization. Treatment noted: therapeutic diphenylcyclopropenone sensitization with weekly scalp DPC. Unseparated into fractions, whole blood served as the source from which total RNA was extracted. This sequence originates from a woman aged 50 to 60 with alopecia areata. Some clones in this sample may be carry-over from other donors' samples. This specimen consisted of whole blood, obtained in connection with sensitization to the hapten diphenylcyclopropenone (DPC).

CDR3 loop: CASSLSWQGIGTF. The CDR3 region has the DNA TGTGCCAGCAGTTTATCGTGGCAGGGGATTGGCACCTTC. The chain employs TRBV27 and TRBJ1-2; D may be TRBD1 (6 bases). Per the germline V gene, CDR1 is MNHEY and CDR2 is SMNVEV (reference sequence). Trimming stripped 0 bases from V and 13 bases from J, with 15 bases between. This CDR3 contains 13 residues.